The rows below give T cell receptor beta chains drawn from one sample of a study of T cells after yellow fever vaccination. One entry per CDR3 protein, called by TCRdb with MiXCR from the 5' RACE reads. The data show 250,000 to 300,000 distinct CDR3 sequences, with around 5.3% seen just once and about 3.5% held by the top ten. The specimen was CD4+ T cells sorted from PBMCs, collected on the day of the yellow fever booster vaccination. All receptors come from a man between 18 and 35 years old who received the YFV17D yellow fever vaccine. CDR3s include the opening cysteine and the closing phenylalanine or tryptophan. A D gene is named only where the DNA matches it firmly. Clone size is not always given. Where it is, it says once, few, many or a class for expanded clones.

J	D	length	V	size	DNA	CDR3
TRBJ2-6	NA	15	TRBV6-5	NA	TGTGCCAGCAGGGCCGACTTCCCTGGGGCCAACGTCCTGACTTTC	CASRADFPGANVLTF
TRBJ2-1	TRBD1	14	TRBV7-2	NA	TGTGCCAGCAGCTTAAATGGACAGGGGGGTGAGCAGTTCTTC	CASSLNGQGGEQFF
TRBJ1-5	TRBD1	16	TRBV6-5	NA	TGTGCCAGCAGCCGACAGGGTACTCACAGGGGTCAGCCCCAGCATTTT	CASSRQGTHRGQPQHF
TRBJ2-5	NA	12	TRBV29-1	few	TGCAGCGTATTCGACCGGTCAGGGACCCAGTACTTC	CSVFDRSGTQYF
TRBJ1-2	NA	12	TRBV4-2	NA	TGTGCCAGCAGCCAAGCAAGCTATGGCTACACCTTC	CASSQASYGYTF
TRBJ2-5	NA	12	TRBV20-1	NA	TGCAGTGCTAGTCACGTAGAAGAGACCCAGTACTTC	CSASHVEETQYF
TRBJ2-1	TRBD1	16	TRBV20-1	NA	TGCAGTGCTAGAGGCCGGGCAGGGGGAACCTACAATGAGCAGTTCTTC	CSARGRAGGTYNEQFF
TRBJ1-2	NA	15	TRBV4-2	NA	TGTGCCAGCAGCCAAGTGAAGGGATCCTCCTATGGCTACACCTTC	CASSQVKGSSYGYTF
TRBJ1-4	TRBD1	15	TRBV6-2/TRBV6-3	NA	TGTGCCAGCAGTTCTAAGCGGGACAGCGGCGAAAAACTGTTTTTT	CASSSKRDSGEKLFF
TRBJ2-2	NA	13	TRBV4-3	NA	TGCGCCAGCAGCCAAAGCGAGTCCGGGGAGATGTTTTTT	CASSQSESGEMFF
TRBJ2-5	TRBD2	14	TRBV3-1	NA	TGTGCCAGCAGCCATTCCGGGGGGGAAGAGACCCAGTACTTC	CASSHSGGEETQYF
TRBJ2-1	TRBD1	15	TRBV7-9	NA	TGTGCCAGCAGCACCTTTGACAGGGCCCCCAATGAGCAGTTCTTC	CASSTFDRAPNEQFF
TRBJ2-5	NA	16	TRBV7-2	NA	TGTGCCAGCAGCTTAGGGGGCGGGGGCTCCCAAGAGACCCAGTACTTC	CASSLGGGGSQETQYF
TRBJ2-3	NA	15	TRBV20-1	NA	TGCAGTGCGCCCTTGTTTTTGGGGAGCACAGATACGCAGTATTTT	CSAPLFLGSTDTQYF
TRBJ2-1	NA	12	TRBV20-1	NA	TGCAGTGCCAGGACGGATAACAATGAGCAGTTCTTC	CSARTDNNEQFF
TRBJ2-5	TRBD1	13	TRBV5-1	medium-sized	TGCGCCAGCAGCGGGACAGCGCAAGAGACCCAGTACTTC	CASSGTAQETQYF
TRBJ2-4	NA	15	TRBV5-1	few	TGCGCCAGCAGCTTGGCGCAAGGAGGGCCTTACATTCAGTACTTC	CASSLAQGGPYIQYF
TRBJ1-6	TRBD1	14	TRBV28	few	TGTGCCAGCACTCCCGGGACAGGGCGATCACCCCTCCACTTT	CASTPGTGRSPLHF
TRBJ2-1	NA	17	TRBV5-6	few	TGTGCCAGCAGCTTGGGTCCTGACCCTACAGGGTACAATGAGCAGTTCTTC	CASSLGPDPTGYNEQFF
TRBJ2-3	TRBD2	17	TRBV5-4	many	TGTGCCAGCAGCTTAGACCCTGGACTAGCGGCGACAGATACGCAGTATTTT	CASSLDPGLAATDTQYF
TRBJ1-1	NA	13	TRBV29-1	NA	TGCAGCGTTGCTGGGCTGCTGGGCACTGAAGCTTTCTTT	CSVAGLLGTEAFF
TRBJ1-1	NA	14	TRBV4-1	few	TGCGCCAGCAGCCTACTACTTGGGTCAGAAGAAGCTTTCTTT	CASSLLLGSEEAFF
TRBJ2-1	NA	14	TRBV5-1	NA	TGCGCCAGCAGCCTGGACAATCGGTACAATGAGCAGTTCTTC	CASSLDNRYNEQFF
TRBJ1-3	NA	14	TRBV5-1	NA	TGCGCCAGCAGCTATGAGGGCGCGGGAAACACCATATATTTT	CASSYEGAGNTIYF
TRBJ2-2	NA	12	TRBV3-1	NA	TGTGCCAGCAGCCTCAACCGGGGGGAGCTGTTTTTT	CASSLNRGELFF
TRBJ1-1	TRBD1	14	TRBV20-1	NA	TGCAGTGCTAGAACCCTGACAGGGAGGGCCCAAGCTTTCTTT	CSARTLTGRAQAFF
TRBJ2-2	TRBD1	14	TRBV19	few	TGTGCCAGTTCACAGGGGCATAACACCGGGGAGCTGTTTTTT	CASSQGHNTGELFF
TRBJ2-7	NA	16	TRBV25-1	NA	TGTGCCAGCAGTGAGGGTCCCCCCAGGGACTCCTACGAGCAGTACTTC	CASSEGPPRDSYEQYF
TRBJ1-5	NA	14	TRBV9	NA	TGTGCCAGCAGCGTGGACAGTAGAAATCAGCCCCAGCATTTT	CASSVDSRNQPQHF
TRBJ2-3	TRBD2	17	TRBV7-2	few	TGTGCCAGCAGCTTAAGGCCTAGCGGGGGGGTAGGGAATACGCAGTATTTT	CASSLRPSGGVGNTQYF
TRBJ1-2	NA	13	TRBV10-3	few	TGTGCCATCAGGACAGACATCGAGTATGGCTACACCTTC	CAIRTDIEYGYTF
TRBJ2-7	NA	15	TRBV21-1	few	TGTGCCAGCAGCAAAGCGGCAAAAGGAAACTACGAGCAGTACTTC	CASSKAAKGNYEQYF
TRBJ2-7	NA	13	TRBV7-3	few	TGTGCCAGCAGCGCATCGCGGTCCAGCGAGCAGTACTTC	CASSASRSSEQYF
TRBJ2-1	NA	14	TRBV7-7	many	TGTGCTAGCAGCTACGGACCCGTTGGGGGTGAGCAGTTCTTC	CASSYGPVGGEQFF
TRBJ1-2	TRBD1	14	TRBV7-9	NA	TGTGCCAGCAGCCCAGGGGGCGCGTACTATGGCTACACCTTC	CASSPGGAYYGYTF
TRBJ2-1	NA	15	TRBV28	few	TGTGCCAGCAGTTCACCCTGGGGGGCCTACAATGAGCAGTTCTTC	CASSSPWGAYNEQFF
TRBJ2-2	TRBD1	16	TRBV10-3	few	TGTGCCATCATGGGGGTAACAGGGGGAATCACCGGGGAGCTGTTTTTT	CAIMGVTGGITGELFF
TRBJ2-7	NA	12	TRBV20-1	NA	TGCAGTGCTAGCGGGGCCGCCTACGAGCAGTACTTC	CSASGAAYEQYF
TRBJ2-1	NA	15	TRBV5-4	many	TGTGCCAGCAGCTTCGGGACTTTCTCCTACAATGAGCAGTTCTTC	CASSFGTFSYNEQFF
TRBJ1-5	NA	13	TRBV12-3/TRBV12-4	few	TGTGCCAGCACCCTAACAGTGAATCAGCCCCAGCATTTT	CASTLTVNQPQHF
TRBJ2-5	TRBD2	17	TRBV11-2	few	TGTGCCAGCAGCCTGACTCCCGGGACTAGCGGGGGGGCATCCCAGTACTTC	CASSLTPGTSGGASQYF
TRBJ1-3	NA	14	TRBV20-1	few	TGCAGTGCTAGTAAGGGTACCGCCGGAAACACCATATATTTT	CSASKGTAGNTIYF
TRBJ1-1	NA	15	TRBV27	NA	TGTGCCAGCAGTTTTGGTCAGGATGCGGCCACTGAAGCTTTCTTT	CASSFGQDAATEAFF
TRBJ2-2	NA	11	TRBV20-1	NA	TGCAGTGCTCGGGTTGCCGGGGAGCTGTTTTTT	CSARVAGELFF
TRBJ1-2	NA	13	TRBV4-1	many	TGCGCCAGCAGCCAGTGGGGACGTCTTGGCTACACCTTC	CASSQWGRLGYTF